This TCR beta chain was found in a study of beta chain features in type 1 diabetes. Study results and caveats: Lower insertion and higher deletion counts appeared at VDJ junctions in type 1 diabetes patients. Compared with healthy donors, patients appeared to share more similar naive, central memory and regulatory TCRB repertoires. A potential PCR bias toward shorter templates would be equal in patient and control samples. Reads derived from cDNA could over-represent cells showing high TCR expression. The study found moderately but significantly shorter TCRB CDR3s in all four CD4+ subsets of Type 1 diabetes patients.

Reverse transcription of all isolated RNA meant that expressed TCRB transcripts were sequenced. The assay was immunoSEQ multiplex PCR, and TCRdb's table has in-frame clones only and misses some. The table shows about 710,000 clones, with over 12% occurring only once. A note on this clone: Antigen: not known.

V was pared by 8 bases and J by 5 bases, with 15 bases between. CDR1 and CDR2 from the germline V gene are GTSNPN and SVGIG (reference sequence). This CDR3 contains 12 residues. The specimen sequenced was naive CD4+ T cells from blood. The J gene is TRBJ2-5, the V gene TRBV30; D gene uncertain. The clonotype originates from a man aged 18 to 30 with type 1 diabetes. This CDR3 reads CAGNVGYETQYF. CDR3 DNA sequence: TGTGCCGGGAATGTCGGTTATGAGACCCAGTACTTC.